A selection of T cell receptor beta chains follows, all from one sample in a study of monozygotic twins with cystic fibrosis. Some clones are missing from TCRdb's copy, which holds only in-frame ones; the method was immunoSEQ multiplex PCR. The repertoire consists of about 32,000 clones, with more than 85% occurring once and the leading ten covering approximately 0.88%. Sequencing was carried out using blood. The receptor source for this set is a girl aged 2-10 years with cystic fibrosis. The CDR3 runs from the conserved cysteine through the conserved F or W. D genes are given only for firm matches. Size tells how often a clone was seen (once, few, many) or the class of an expanded clone, and some rows leave it out.

v_gene,abundance,d_gene,j_gene,CDR3aa,CDR3nt
TRBV5-4,once,TRBD1,TRBJ2-7,CASSWTDRGDAYEQYF,TGTGCCAGCAGCTGGACCGACAGGGGCGATGCCTACGAGCAGTACTTC
TRBV7-9,.,TRBD2,TRBJ2-1,CASSLAPAGETNEQFF,TGTGCCAGCAGCTTAGCGCCGGCGGGAGAAACAAATGAGCAGTTCTTC
TRBV6-1,.,.,TRBJ1-1,CASSEVSNTEAFF,TGTGCCAGCAGTGAAGTCTCGAACACTGAAGCTTTCTTT
TRBV7-2,.,.,TRBJ1-1,CASSSEVVEEAFF,TGTGCCAGCAGCTCAGAAGTTGTGGAAGAAGCTTTCTTT
TRBV5-6,.,.,TRBJ2-2,CASSLVRDQNTGELFF,TGTGCCAGCAGCTTGGTCCGGGACCAAAACACCGGGGAGCTGTTTTTT
TRBV30,.,TRBD1,TRBJ1-1,CAWIPGTGFFGEAFF,TGTGCCTGGATTCCCGGGACAGGGTTTTTCGGTGAAGCTTTCTTT
TRBV2,.,TRBD1,TRBJ1-2,CASSATGDYGYTF,TGTGCCAGCAGTGCAACAGGGGACTATGGCTACACCTTC
TRBV5-1,.,.,TRBJ2-1,CASSLSGGDNEQFF,TGCGCCAGCAGCCTTTCAGGGGGGGACAATGAGCAGTTCTTC
TRBV5-4,.,.,TRBJ1-1,CASSLTRANTEAFF,TGTGCCAGCAGCTTAACACGGGCGAACACTGAAGCTTTCTTT
TRBV5-1,.,TRBD2,TRBJ2-7,CASSLGGADYEQYF,TGCGCCAGCAGCCTCGGGGGGGCCGACTACGAGCAGTACTTC
TRBV14,.,.,TRBJ1-3,CASSQDGGTGNTIYF,TGTGCCAGCAGCCAAGATGGGGGAACTGGAAACACCATATATTTT
TRBV7-9,.,.,TRBJ2-1,CASSPGYYTNNEQFF,TGTGCCAGCAGCCCTGGGTACTACACCAACAATGAGCAGTTCTTC
TRBV14,.,.,TRBJ1-2,CASSRDRTNYGYTF,TGTGCCAGCAGTCGCGACAGGACTAACTATGGCTACACCTTC
TRBV5-4,.,TRBD1,TRBJ2-1,CASSSRTGLSYNEQFF,TGTGCCAGCAGCTCTCGGACAGGGCTCTCCTACAATGAGCAGTTCTTC
TRBV15,.,.,TRBJ2-7,CATSSAGNYEQYF,TGTGCCACCAGCAGTGCAGGGAACTACGAGCAGTACTTC
TRBV29-1,.,TRBD1,TRBJ1-2,CSVGRTGLNYGYTF,TGCAGCGTTGGGAGGACAGGGCTTAACTATGGCTACACCTTC
TRBV28,.,.,TRBJ1-4,CASSSGSMGEKLFF,TGTGCCAGCAGTTCCGGGAGTATGGGTGAAAAACTGTTTTTT
TRBV6-6,.,.,TRBJ2-7,CASSYADSYEQYF,TGTGCCAGCAGTTACGCTGACAGCTACGAGCAGTACTTC
TRBV19,.,TRBD1,TRBJ1-1,CASSIDRGRAEAFF,TGTGCCAGTAGTATCGACAGGGGTAGGGCTGAAGCTTTCTTT
TRBV5-1,few,.,TRBJ1-6,CASSSGPEDSPLHF,TGCGCCAGCAGCTCAGGGCCAGAAGATTCACCCCTCCACTTT
TRBV5-1,.,.,TRBJ2-7,CASSLGDGGGYEQYF,TGCGCCAGCAGCTTGGGAGACGGGGGTGGGTACGAGCAGTACTTC
TRBV27,.,TRBD2,TRBJ2-3,CASSRLGLAGGGDTQYF,TGTGCCAGCAGCCGCCTGGGACTAGCGGGAGGGGGAGATACGCAGTATTTT
TRBV28,.,.,TRBJ1-5,CASSLPGARNQPQHF,TGTGCCAGCAGTTTACCGGGGGCGCGGAATCAGCCCCAGCATTTT
TRBV28,.,.,TRBJ2-3,CASSADRGGDTDTQYF,TGTGCCAGCAGTGCAGACCGGGGTGGGGACACAGATACGCAGTATTTT
TRBV5-1,.,TRBD1,TRBJ1-4,CASSKGQGTVGEKLFF,TGCGCCAGCAGCAAGGGACAGGGAACGGTAGGAGAAAAACTGTTTTTT
TRBV6-1,.,TRBD1,TRBJ1-6,CASSEGTGYSPLHF,TGTGCCAGCAGTGAAGGGACAGGTTATTCACCCCTCCACTTT
TRBV25-1,.,.,TRBJ2-1,CASTNGGGSSYNEQFF,TGTGCCAGCACGAACGGGGGCGGAAGCTCCTACAATGAGCAGTTCTTC
TRBV5-4,.,.,TRBJ1-2,CASSSPDAVIYGYTF,TGTGCCAGCAGCTCCCCCGACGCGGTTATCTATGGCTACACCTTC